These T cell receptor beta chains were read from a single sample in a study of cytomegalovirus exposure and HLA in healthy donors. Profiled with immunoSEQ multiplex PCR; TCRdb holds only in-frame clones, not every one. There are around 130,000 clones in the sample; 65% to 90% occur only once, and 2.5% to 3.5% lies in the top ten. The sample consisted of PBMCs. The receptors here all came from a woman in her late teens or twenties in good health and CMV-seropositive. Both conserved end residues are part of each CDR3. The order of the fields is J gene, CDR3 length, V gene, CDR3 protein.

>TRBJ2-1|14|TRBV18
CASSPGRTYNEQFF
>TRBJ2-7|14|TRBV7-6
CASSFRDRGDEQYF
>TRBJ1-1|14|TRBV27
CASSLSGEGTEAFF
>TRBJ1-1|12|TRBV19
CATKSGVTEAFF
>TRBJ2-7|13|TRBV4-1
CASSLRGSYEQYF
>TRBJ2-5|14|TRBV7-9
CSSSTSTGAETQYF
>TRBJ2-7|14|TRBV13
CASSFGEGLYEQYF
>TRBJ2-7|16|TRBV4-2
CASSQDGQGNSYEQYF
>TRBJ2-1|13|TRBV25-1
CASSEPGKGEQFF
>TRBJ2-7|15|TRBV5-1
CASSLLDRVVDEQYF
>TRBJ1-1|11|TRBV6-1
CASCDYTEAFF
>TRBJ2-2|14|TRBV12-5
CASGLVGGSGELFF
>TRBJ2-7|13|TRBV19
CASSTGSGYEQYF
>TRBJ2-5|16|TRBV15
CATSREGTREGETQYF
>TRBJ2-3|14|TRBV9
CASSVAGGPDTQYF
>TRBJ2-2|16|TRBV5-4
CASSLAPAGDTGELFF
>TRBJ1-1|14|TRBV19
CASSSNSLNTEAFF
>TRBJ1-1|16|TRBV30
CAWRFLQGGLNTEAFF
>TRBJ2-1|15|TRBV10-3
CAISDNSGGPDEQFF
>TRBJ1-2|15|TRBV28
CASSLQGRGSDGYTF
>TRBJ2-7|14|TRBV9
CASSARTGLEEQYF
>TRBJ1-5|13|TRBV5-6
CASSYNRDQPQHF
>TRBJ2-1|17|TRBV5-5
CASSHPWAAGGQREQFF
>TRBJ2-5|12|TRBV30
CAWEGGQETQYF
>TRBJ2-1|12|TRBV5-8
CASSPGSNEQFF
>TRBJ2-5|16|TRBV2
CASPSGGGLYQETQYF
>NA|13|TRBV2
CASSIRDSYEQYF
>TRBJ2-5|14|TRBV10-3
CAIGGSGGKETQYF
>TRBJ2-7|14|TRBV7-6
CASSLGPGGREQYF
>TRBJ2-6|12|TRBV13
CASTGGANVLTF
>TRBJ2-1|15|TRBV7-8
CASSLGTGLYNEQFF
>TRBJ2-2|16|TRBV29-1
CSVAGELAANTGELFF
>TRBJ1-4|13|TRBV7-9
CASSLDRGEKLFF
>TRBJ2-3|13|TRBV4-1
CASSLPGTDTQYF